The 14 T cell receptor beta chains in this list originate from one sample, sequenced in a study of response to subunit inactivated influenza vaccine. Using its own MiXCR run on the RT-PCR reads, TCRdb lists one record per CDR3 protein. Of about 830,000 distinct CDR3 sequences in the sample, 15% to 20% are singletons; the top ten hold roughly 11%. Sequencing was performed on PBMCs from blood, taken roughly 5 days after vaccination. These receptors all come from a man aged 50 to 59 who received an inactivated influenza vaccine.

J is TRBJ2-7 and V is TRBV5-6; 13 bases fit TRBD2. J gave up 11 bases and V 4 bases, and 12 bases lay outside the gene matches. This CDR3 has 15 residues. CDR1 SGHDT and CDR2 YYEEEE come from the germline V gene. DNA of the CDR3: TGTGCCAGCAGCGACTTGGGACTAGCGGGGCGAGGGGAGTACTTC. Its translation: CASSDLGLAGRGEYF.

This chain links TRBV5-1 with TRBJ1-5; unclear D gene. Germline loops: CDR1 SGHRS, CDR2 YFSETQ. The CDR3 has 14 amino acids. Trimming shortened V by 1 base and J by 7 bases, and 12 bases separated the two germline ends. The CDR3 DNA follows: TGCGCCAGCAGCTTGTCAGGAGATGGCCAGCCCCAGCATTTT. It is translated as CASSLSGDGQPQHF.

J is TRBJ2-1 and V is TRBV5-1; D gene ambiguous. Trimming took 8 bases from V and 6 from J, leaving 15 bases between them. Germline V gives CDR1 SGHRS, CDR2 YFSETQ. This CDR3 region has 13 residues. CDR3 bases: TGCGCCAGTTCGGACGGTGGCGGCAATGAGCAGTTCTTC. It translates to CASSDGGGNEQFF.

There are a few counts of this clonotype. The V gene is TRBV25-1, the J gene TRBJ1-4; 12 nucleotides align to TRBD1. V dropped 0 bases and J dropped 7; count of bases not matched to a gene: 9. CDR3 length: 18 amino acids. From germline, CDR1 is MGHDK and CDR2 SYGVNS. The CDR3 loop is CASSEYGGTGGLVEKLFF. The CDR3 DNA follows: TGTGCCAGCAGTGAATACGGCGGGACAGGGGGCTTGGTTGAAAAACTGTTTTTT.

CDR3 in amino acids: CASSQDGTGLGEQYF. CDR3 DNA sequence: TGTGCCAGCAGCCAAGATGGGACAGGGCTTGGCGAGCAGTACTTC. This chain joins TRBV4-2 and TRBJ2-7; 9 bases line up with TRBD1. CDR3 length: 15 amino acids. J lost 6 bases, V lost 0 bases, and 6 bases had no gene match. The germline V gene encodes CDR1 LGHNA and CDR2 YNFKEQ.

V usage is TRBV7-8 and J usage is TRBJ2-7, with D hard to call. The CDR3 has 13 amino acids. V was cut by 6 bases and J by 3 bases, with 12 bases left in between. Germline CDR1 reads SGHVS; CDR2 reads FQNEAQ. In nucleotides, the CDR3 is TGTGCCAGCAGAGGAACTTTTCGCTACGAGCAGTACTTC. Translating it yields CASRGTFRYEQYF.

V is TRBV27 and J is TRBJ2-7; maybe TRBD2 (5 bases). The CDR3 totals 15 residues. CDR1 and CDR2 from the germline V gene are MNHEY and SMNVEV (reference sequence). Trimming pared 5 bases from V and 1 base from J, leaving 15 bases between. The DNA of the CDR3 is TGTGCCAGCAGTCCCTGGCTCGGGAAATCCTACGAGCAGTACTTC. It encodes CASSPWLGKSYEQYF.

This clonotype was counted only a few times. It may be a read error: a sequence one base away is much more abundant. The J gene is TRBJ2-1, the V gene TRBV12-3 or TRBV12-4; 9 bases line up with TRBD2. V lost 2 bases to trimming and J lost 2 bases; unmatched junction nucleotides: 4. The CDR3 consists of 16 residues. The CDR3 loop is CASSLLTSGPYNEQFF. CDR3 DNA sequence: TGTGCCAGCAGTTTACTGACTAGCGGACCCTACAATGAGCAGTTCTTC.

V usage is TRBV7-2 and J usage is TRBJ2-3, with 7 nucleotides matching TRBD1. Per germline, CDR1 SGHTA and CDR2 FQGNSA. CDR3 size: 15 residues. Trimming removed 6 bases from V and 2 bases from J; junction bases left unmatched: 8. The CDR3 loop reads CASSSTGSFTDTQYF. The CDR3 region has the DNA TGTGCCAGCAGTTCGACAGGGAGTTTCACAGATACGCAGTATTTT.

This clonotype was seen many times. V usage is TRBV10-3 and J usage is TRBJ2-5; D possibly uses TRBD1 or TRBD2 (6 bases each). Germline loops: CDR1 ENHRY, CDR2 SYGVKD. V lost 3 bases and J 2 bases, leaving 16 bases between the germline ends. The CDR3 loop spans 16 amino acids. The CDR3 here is CAISDYTGGLQETQYF. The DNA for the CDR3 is TGTGCCATCAGTGATTACACCGGGGGCTTACAAGAGACCCAGTACTTC.

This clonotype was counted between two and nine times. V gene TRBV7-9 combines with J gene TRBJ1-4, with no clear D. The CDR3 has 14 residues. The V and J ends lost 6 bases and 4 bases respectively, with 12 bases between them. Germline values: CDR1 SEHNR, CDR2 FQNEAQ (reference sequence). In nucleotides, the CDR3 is TGTGCCAGCAGGTCGGACCGGATTAATGAAAAACTGTTTTTT. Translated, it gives CASRSDRINEKLFF.

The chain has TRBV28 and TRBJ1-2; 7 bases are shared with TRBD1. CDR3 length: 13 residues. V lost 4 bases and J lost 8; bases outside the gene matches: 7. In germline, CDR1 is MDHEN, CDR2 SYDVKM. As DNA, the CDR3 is TGTGCCAGCAGTTCGGGACAGCCCCGAGGCTACACCTTC. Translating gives CASSSGQPRGYTF.

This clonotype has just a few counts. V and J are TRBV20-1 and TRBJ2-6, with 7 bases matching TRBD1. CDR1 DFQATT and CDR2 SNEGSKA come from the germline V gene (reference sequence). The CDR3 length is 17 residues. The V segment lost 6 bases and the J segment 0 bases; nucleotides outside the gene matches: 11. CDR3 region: CSAPPGQHTSGANVLTF. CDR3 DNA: TGCAGTGCACCGCCGGGACAGCATACCTCTGGGGCCAACGTCCTGACTTTC.

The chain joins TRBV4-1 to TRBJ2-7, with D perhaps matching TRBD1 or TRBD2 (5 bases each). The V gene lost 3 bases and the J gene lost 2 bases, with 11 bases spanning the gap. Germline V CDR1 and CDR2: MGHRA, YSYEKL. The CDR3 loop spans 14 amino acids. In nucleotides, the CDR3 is TGCGCCAGCAGCCAGGGACCGAGTCCCTACGAGCAGTACTTC. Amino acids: CASSQGPSPYEQYF.